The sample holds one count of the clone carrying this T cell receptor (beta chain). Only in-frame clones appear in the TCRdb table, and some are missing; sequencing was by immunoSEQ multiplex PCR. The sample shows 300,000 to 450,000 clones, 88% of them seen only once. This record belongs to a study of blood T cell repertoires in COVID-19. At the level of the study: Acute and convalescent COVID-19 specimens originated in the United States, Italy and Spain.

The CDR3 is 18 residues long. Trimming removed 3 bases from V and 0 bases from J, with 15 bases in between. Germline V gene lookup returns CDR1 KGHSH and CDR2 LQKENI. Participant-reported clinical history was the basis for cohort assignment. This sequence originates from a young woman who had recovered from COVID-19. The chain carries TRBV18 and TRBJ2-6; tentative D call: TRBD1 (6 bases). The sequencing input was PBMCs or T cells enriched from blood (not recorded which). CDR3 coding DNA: TGTGCCAGCTCACCTACCCCGGGACAAAGCTCTGGGGCCAACGTCCTGACTTTC. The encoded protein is CASSPTPGQSSGANVLTF.